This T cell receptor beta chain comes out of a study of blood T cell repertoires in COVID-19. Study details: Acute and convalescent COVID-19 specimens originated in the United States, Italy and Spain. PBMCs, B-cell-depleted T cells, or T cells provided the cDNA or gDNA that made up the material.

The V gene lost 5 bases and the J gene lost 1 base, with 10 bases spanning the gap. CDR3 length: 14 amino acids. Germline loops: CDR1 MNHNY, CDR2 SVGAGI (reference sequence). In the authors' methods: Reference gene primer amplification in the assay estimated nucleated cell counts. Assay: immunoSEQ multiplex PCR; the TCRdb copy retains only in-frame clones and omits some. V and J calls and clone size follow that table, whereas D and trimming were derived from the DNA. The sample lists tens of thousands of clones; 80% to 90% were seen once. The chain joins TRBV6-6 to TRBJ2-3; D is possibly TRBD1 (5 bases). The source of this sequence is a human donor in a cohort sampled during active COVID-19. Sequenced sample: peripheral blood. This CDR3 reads CASSRTQGTDTQYF. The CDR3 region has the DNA TGTGCCAGCAGTCGGACACAAGGCACAGATACGCAGTATTTT.